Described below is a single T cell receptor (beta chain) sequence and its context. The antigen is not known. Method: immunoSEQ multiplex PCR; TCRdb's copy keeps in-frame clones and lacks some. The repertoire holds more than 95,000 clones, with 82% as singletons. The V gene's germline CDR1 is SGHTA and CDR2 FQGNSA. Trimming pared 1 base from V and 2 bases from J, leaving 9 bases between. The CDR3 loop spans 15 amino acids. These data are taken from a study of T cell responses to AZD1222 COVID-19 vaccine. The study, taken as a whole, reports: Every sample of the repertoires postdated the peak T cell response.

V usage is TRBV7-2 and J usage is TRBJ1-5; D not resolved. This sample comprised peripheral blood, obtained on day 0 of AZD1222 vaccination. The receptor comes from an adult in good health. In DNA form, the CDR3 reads TGTGCCAGCAGCTTAGTAGTCACTGGCAATCAGCCCCAGCATTTT. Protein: CASSLVVTGNQPQHF.